This T cell receptor (beta chain) derives from a study of beta chain features in type 1 diabetes. Study observations and caveats: Compared to healthy donors, patients appeared to have naive, central memory and Treg TCRB repertoires that were more alike. Fewer junction insertions and more nucleotide deletions appeared in type 1 diabetes patients. For Type 1 diabetes patients, all four CD4+ subsets carried TCRB CDR3s that were moderately but significantly shorter.

With regard to this clone: Its specificity is unknown.

A heparinised blood draw that averaged about 116 mL was obtained once from each donor. With 8 bases removed from V and 1 base from J, the gap between germline ends came to 14 bases. The CDR3 has 14 residues. Germline V lookup: CDR1 LNHNV, CDR2 YYDKDF (reference sequence). The whole isolated RNA underwent reverse transcription, so sequencing captured expressed TCRB transcripts. Only in-frame clones appear in the TCRdb table, and some are missing; sequencing was by immunoSEQ multiplex PCR. The sample has 220,000 or so clones; about 63% are singletons. Sequenced sample: naive CD4+ T cells from blood. The rearrangement joins TRBV15 to TRBJ2-5; weak D call: TRBD2 (6 bases). The TCR originated in a man aged 25-45 years in good health. For the CDR3, the DNA is TGTGCCACCGCTGGGGGGACCACCCAAGAGACCCAGTACTTC. Its protein product is CATAGGTTQETQYF.